The 4 T cell receptor beta chains presented below share a single source sample, sequenced in a study of T cell responses to AZD1222 COVID-19 vaccine. Sequencing was performed with immunoSEQ multiplex PCR; in TCRdb, only in-frame clones are kept and a portion is missing. Among some 150,000 clones, about 88% were seen once, and the ten largest hold approximately 3%. Sequenced material: peripheral blood, taken 28 days after the second AZD1222 dose. The source of these receptors is an adult who received the AZD1222 COVID-19 vaccine.

V gene TRBV10-3 combines with J gene TRBJ1-5; 9 bases are shared with TRBD1. J lost 6 bases, V lost 9 bases, and 6 bases had no gene match. CDR1 is ENHRY, CDR2 SYGVKD, per germline. The CDR3 covers 13 residues. The CDR3 protein is CAIRQGVGQPQHF. For the CDR3, the DNA is TGTGCCATAAGACAGGGGGTAGGTCAGCCCCAGCATTTT.

This rearrangement joins TRBV5-1 to TRBJ2-5; the D is unclear. V lost 5 bases to trimming and J lost 5 bases, with 10 bases between them. Germline V gives CDR1 SGHRS, CDR2 YFSETQ. There are 12 residues in the CDR3. The CDR3 region has the DNA TGCGCCAGCAGAGACACCACGGAGACCCAGTACTTC. It specifies CASRDTTETQYF.

The genes are TRBV11-1 and TRBJ2-7; D is possibly TRBD1 (6 bases). Germline CDR1 and CDR2: SGHAT and FQDESV (reference sequence). V gave up 5 bases and J gave up 3 bases, with 17 bases separating them. This CDR3 region has 15 residues. The CDR3 is CASSAPGGQGYEQYF. The CDR3 DNA follows: TGTGCCAGCAGCGCGCCTGGGGGCCAGGGCTACGAGCAGTACTTC.

The chain links TRBV7-3 to TRBJ2-5, with TRBD2 matching over 7 bases. The germline CDR1 and CDR2 sequences are SGHTA and FQGTGA. Trimming at V came to 0 bases and at J to 7 bases, leaving 2 bases not matched to a gene. The CDR3 contains 13 residues. CDR3: CASSLTERGTQYF. The CDR3 DNA sequence: TGTGCCAGCAGCTTAACGGAGCGGGGGACCCAGTACTTC.